This TCR beta chain was recorded in a study of blood T cell repertoires in COVID-19. The overall study: In each case, the material was cDNA or gDNA derived from T cells, B-cell-depleted T cells, or PBMCs.

The method was immunoSEQ multiplex PCR; TCRdb's version includes in-frame clones alone and lacks a portion of them. Of about 180,000 clones in the sample, 80% to 85% were seen once. The CDR3 is made up of 12 amino acids. V lost 6 bases to trimming and J lost 14 bases; unmatched junction nucleotides: 5. Germline loops: CDR1 MNHNY, CDR2 SVGAGI (reference sequence). This sequence was found in a woman of 80 years or more with COVID-19, enrolled during active disease. The sequencing sample was made of peripheral blood. The chain carries TRBV6-6 and TRBJ2-3, with 13 bases identical to TRBD2. This CDR3 reads CASSRTSGGAYF. CDR3 DNA sequence: TGTGCCAGCAGCCGAACTAGCGGGGGGGCGTATTTT.